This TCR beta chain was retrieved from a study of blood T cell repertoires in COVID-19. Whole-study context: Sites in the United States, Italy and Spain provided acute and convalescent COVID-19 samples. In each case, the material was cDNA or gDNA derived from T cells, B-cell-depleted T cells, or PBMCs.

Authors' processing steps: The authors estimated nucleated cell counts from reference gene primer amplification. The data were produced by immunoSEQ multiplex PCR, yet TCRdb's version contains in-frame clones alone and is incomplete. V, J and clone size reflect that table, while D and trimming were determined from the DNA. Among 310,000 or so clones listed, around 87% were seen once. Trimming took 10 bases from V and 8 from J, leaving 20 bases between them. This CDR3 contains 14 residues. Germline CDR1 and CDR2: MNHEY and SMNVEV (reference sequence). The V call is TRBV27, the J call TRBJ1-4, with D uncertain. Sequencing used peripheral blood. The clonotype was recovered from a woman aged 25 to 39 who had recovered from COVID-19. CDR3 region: CATKSPGIWEKLFF. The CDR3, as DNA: TGTGCCACCAAGTCGCCGGGGATATGGGAAAAACTGTTTTTT.